Sequencing of this T cell receptor (beta chain) was carried out in a study of graft-versus-host responses after intestinal transplantation. Overall study results and limits: Some patients had graft-donor T cell macrochimerism, and their allografts showed high graft-versus-host to host-versus-graft clonal ratios.

Measured with immunoSEQ multiplex PCR; TCRdb has only the in-frame clones, and not every one. The sample yields about 100,000 clones, around 90% seen once. Concerning this clone itself: Its specificity is not known.

Germline V gene sequence: CDR1 MDHEN, CDR2 SYDVKM. This CDR3 has 16 residues. V dropped 4 bases and J dropped 4; count of bases not matched to a gene: 12. The receptor was derived from a human donor who was the organ donor for an intestinal transplant. Sequences were derived from unstimulated CD4+ T cells sorted from spleen or lymph node cells, sampled before transplant. This chain joins TRBV28 and TRBJ1-1; TRBD1 aligns across 7 bases. As DNA, the CDR3 is TGTGCCAGCAGTTCTTACCCCGGGGCAGGGGGCACTGAAGCTTTCTTT. Protein product: CASSSYPGAGGTEAFF.